This TCR beta chain came from a study of blood T cell repertoires in COVID-19. In the study overall: T cells, B-cell-depleted T cells, or PBMCs provided the cDNA or gDNA that served as material.

Across under 25 US areas, participants ranged in age from about 18 to 90 years. Participant reports of clinical history set cohort assignment. In the study's own analysis: Amplification of reference gene primers provided the estimated nucleated cell counts. TCRdb's copy holds only in-frame clones and misses some; the assay was immunoSEQ multiplex PCR. The V and J calls and clone size come from that table; D and trimming were worked out from the DNA. The sample records roughly 230,000 clones, roughly 91% being singletons. Germline assignment: CDR1 KGHSH and CDR2 LQKENI. The CDR3 covers 16 residues. V dropped 3 bases and J dropped 6 bases, with 17 bases sitting between them.

The source material was PBMCs or T cells enriched from blood (not recorded which). This receptor was taken from a young man in a cohort exposed to, infected with or recovered from COVID-19 (not recorded which). V gene TRBV18 combines with J gene TRBJ2-2; weak D call: TRBD2 (7 bases). The CDR3 region has the DNA TGTGCCAGCTCACCGGGGGGGGCCACCAATCCCGGGGAGCTGTTTTTT. Amino acids: CASSPGGATNPGELFF.